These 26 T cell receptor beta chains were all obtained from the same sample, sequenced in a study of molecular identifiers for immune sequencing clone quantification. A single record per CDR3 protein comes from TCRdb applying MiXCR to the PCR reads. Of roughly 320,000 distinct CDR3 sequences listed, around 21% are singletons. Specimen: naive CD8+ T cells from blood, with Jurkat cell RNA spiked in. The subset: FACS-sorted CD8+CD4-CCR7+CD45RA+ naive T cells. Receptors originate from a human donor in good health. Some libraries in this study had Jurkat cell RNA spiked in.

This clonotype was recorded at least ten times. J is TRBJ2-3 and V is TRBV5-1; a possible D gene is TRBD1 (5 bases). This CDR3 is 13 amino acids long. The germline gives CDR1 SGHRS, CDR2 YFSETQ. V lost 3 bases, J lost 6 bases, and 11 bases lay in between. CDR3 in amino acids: CASSYTGSDTQYF. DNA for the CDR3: TGCGCCAGCAGCTACACAGGTTCGGATACGCAGTATTTT.

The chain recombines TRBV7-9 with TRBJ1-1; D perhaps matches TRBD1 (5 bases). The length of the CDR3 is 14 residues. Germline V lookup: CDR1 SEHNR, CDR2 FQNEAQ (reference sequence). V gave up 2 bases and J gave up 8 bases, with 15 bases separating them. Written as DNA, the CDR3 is TGTGCCAGCAGCTTATCTTTGAAGGGACCCGAAGCTTTCTTT. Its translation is CASSLSLKGPEAFF.

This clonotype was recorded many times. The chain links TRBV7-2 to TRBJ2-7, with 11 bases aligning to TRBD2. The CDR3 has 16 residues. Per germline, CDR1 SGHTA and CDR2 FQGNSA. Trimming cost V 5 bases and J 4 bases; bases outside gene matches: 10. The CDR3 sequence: CASSPRDSGGAYEQYF. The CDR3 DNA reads TGTGCCAGCAGCCCTCGGGATAGCGGGGGGGCATACGAGCAGTACTTC.

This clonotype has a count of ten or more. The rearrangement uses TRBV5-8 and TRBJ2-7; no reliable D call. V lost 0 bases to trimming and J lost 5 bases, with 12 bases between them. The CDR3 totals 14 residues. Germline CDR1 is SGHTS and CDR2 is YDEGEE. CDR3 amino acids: CASSLGHSSHEQYF. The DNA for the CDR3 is TGTGCCAGCAGCTTGGGCCACAGTTCCCACGAGCAGTACTTC.

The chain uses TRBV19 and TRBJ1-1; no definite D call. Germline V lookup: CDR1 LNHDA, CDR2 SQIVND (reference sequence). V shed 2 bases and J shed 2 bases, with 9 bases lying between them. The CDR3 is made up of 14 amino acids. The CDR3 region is CASSIYTGNTEAFF. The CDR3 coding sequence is TGTGCCAGTAGTATATACACCGGAAACACTGAAGCTTTCTTT.

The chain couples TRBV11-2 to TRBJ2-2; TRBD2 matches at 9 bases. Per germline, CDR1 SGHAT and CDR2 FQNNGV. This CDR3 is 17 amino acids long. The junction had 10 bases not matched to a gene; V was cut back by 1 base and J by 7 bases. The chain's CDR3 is CASSLVTSGGGGGELFF. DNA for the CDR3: TGTGCCAGCAGCTTAGTGACTAGCGGAGGAGGTGGCGGGGAGCTGTTTTTT.

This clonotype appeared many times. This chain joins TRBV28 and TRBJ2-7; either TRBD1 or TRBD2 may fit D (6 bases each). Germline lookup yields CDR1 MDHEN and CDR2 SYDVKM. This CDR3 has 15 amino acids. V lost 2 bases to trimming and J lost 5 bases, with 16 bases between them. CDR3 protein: CASSLRGAPGDEQYF. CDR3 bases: TGTGCCAGCAGTTTAAGGGGGGCCCCTGGTGACGAGCAGTACTTC.

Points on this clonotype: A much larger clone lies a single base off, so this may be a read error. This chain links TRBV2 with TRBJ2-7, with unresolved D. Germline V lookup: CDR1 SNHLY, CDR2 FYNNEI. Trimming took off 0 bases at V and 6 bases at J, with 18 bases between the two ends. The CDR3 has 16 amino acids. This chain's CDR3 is CASSEALRVPTCEQYF. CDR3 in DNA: TGTGCCAGCAGTGAAGCGCTAAGGGTCCCCACCTGCGAGCAGTACTTC.

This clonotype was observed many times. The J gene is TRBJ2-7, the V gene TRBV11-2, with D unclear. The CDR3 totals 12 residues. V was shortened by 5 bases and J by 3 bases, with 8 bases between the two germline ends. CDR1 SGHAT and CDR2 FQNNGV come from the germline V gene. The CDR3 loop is CASSLVNYEQYF. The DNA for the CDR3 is TGTGCCAGCAGCCTAGTAAACTACGAGCAGTACTTC.

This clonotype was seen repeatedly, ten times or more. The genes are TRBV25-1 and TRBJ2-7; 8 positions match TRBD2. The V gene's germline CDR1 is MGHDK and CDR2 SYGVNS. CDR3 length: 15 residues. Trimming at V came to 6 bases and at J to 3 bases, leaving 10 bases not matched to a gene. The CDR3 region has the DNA TGTGCCAGCAGGGGGCATAGCGGGAACGACTACGAGCAGTACTTC. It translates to CASRGHSGNDYEQYF.

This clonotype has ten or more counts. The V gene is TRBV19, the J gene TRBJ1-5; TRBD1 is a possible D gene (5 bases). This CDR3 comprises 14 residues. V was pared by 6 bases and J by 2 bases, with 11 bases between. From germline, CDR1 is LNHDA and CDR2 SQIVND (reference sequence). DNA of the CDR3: TGTGCCAGTAGCCCAGGGAAGGGCAATCAGCCCCAGCATTTT. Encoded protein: CASSPGKGNQPQHF.

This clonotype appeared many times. CDR3: CASSPKGSSGSEQYF. The DNA for the CDR3 is TGTGCCAGCAGCCCAAAGGGCTCTAGCGGGAGCGAGCAGTACTTC. The chain combines TRBV7-9 with TRBJ2-7; 10 bases are a match to TRBD2. Germline loops: CDR1 SEHNR, CDR2 FQNEAQ (reference sequence). The ends lost 5 bases at V and 6 bases at J; junction bases unmatched: 10. CDR3 length: 15 amino acids.

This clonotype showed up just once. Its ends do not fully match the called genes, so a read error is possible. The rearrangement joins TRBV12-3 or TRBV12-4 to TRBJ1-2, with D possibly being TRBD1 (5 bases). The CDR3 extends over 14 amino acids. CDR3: CASGSGTNIYGCTF. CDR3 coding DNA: TGTGCCAGCGGTTCCGGGACGAACATCTATGGCTGCACCTTC.

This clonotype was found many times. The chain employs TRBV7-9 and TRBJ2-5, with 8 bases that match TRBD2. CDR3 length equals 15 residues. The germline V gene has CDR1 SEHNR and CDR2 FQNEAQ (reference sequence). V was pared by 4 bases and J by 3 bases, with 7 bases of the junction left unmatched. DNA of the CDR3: TGTGCCAGCAGCTACCCACCGGGACTAGAAGAGACCCAGTACTTC. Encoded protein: CASSYPPGLEETQYF.

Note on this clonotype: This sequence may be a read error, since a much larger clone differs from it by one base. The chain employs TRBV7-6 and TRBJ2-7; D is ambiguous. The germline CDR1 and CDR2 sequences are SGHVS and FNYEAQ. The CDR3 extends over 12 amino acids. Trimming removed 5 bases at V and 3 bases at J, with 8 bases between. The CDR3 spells CASSRGYYEQYF. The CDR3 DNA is TGTGCCAGCAGCCGAGGATACTACGAGCAGTACTTC.

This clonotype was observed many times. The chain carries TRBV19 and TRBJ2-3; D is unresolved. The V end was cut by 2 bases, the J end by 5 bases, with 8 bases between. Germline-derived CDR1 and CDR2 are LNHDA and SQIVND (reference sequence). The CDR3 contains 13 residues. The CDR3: CASSIFAEDTQYF. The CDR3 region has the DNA TGTGCCAGTAGTATATTCGCCGAAGATACGCAGTATTTT.

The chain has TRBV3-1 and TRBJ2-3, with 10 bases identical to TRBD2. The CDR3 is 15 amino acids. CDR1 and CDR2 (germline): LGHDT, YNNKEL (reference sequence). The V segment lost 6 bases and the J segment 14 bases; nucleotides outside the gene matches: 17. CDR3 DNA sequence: TGTGCCAGCAGTGGGGCGCGGACTAGCGGCCTGAAATCGTATTTT. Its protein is CASSGARTSGLKSYF.

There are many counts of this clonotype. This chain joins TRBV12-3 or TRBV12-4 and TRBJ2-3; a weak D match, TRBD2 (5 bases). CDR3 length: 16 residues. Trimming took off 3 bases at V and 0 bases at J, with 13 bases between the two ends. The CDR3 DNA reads TGTGCCAGCAGTTTTCTGACTATAACTAGCACAGATACGCAGTATTTT. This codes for CASSFLTITSTDTQYF.

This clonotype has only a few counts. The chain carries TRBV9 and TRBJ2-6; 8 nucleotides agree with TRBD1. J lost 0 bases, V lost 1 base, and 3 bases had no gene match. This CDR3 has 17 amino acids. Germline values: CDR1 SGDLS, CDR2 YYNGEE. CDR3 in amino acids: CASSVQGAFSGANVLTF. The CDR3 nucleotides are TGTGCCAGCAGCGTACAGGGGGCTTTCTCTGGGGCCAACGTCCTGACTTTC.

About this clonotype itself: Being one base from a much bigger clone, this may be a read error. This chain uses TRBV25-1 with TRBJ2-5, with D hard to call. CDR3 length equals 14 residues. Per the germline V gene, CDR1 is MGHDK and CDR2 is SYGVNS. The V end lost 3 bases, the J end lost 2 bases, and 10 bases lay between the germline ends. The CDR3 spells CASSEYAEQETQYF. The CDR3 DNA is TGTGCCAGCAGTGAGTATGCCGAACAAGAGACCCAGTACTTC. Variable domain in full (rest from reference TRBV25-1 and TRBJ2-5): EADIYQTPRYLVIGTGKKITLECSQTMGHDKMYWYQQDPGMELHLIHYSYGVNSTEKGDLSSESTVSRIRTEHFPLTLESARPSHTSQYLCASSEYAEQETQYFGPGTRLLVL.

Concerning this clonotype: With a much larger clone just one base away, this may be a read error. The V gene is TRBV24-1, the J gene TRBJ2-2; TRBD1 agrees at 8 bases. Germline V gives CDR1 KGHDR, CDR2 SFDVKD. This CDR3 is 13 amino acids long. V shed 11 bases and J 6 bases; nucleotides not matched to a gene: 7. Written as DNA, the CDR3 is TGTGCCAGCAGGGGGCTCGACGCCGGGGAGCTGTTTTTT. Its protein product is CASRGLDAGELFF.

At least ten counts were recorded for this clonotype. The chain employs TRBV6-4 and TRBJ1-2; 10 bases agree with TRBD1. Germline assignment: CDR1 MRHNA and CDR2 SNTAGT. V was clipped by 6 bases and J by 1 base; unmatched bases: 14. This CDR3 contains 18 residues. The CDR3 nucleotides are TGTGCCAGCAGACCCATCGCGGGACAGGGGTTTGGTAACTATGGCTACACCTTC. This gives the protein CASRPIAGQGFGNYGYTF.

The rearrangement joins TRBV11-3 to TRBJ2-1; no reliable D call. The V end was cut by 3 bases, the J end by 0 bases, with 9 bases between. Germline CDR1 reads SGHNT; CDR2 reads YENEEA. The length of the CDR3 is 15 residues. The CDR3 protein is CASSLGQYSYNEQFF. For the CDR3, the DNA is TGTGCCAGCAGCTTGGGCCAGTACTCCTACAATGAGCAGTTCTTC.

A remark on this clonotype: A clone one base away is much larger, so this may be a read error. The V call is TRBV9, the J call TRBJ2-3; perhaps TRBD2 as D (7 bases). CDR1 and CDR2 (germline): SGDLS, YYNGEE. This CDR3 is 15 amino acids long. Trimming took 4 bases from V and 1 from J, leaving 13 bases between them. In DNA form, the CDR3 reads TGTGCCAGCAGCACCCGGGGGGCCCGCACAGATACGCAGTATTTT. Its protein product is CASSTRGARTDTQYF.

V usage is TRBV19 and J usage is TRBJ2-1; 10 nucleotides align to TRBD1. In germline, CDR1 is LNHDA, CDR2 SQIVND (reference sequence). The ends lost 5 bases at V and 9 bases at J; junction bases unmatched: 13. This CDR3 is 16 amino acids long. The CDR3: CASSETRDRGRGEQFF. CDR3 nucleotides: TGTGCCAGTAGTGAAACCCGGGACAGGGGAAGAGGTGAGCAGTTCTTC.

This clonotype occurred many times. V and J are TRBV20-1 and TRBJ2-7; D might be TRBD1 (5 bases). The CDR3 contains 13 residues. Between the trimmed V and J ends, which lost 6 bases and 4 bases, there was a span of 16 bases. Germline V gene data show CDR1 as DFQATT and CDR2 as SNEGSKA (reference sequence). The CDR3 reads CSARPTGEYEQYF. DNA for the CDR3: TGCAGTGCCCGACCAACAGGAGAATACGAGCAGTACTTC.